This T cell receptor beta chain was sequenced during a study of OX40 agonist ivuxolimab in advanced cancers. Study at large: Intravenous ivuxolimab was administered to patients every 2 weeks at 0.01 to 10 mg/kg. Having had anti-PD-1, anti-PD-L1 or anti-CTLA-4 therapy before was allowed, and about 40% had some. Hepatocellular carcinoma, melanoma, renal cell or head and neck cancer occurred in dose-escalation patients. Study-wide points: Still undetermined is the antigen specificity of the expanded peripheral T cells.

About this clone: What it binds is not known.

This CDR3 has 16 amino acids. The V and J ends lost 5 bases and 0 bases, in that order; junction bases with no gene match: 6. From germline, CDR1 is LNHNV and CDR2 YYDKDF (reference sequence). The repertoire was sequenced with immunoSEQ multiplex PCR; TCRdb's copy has only in-frame clones and lacks some. The table shows approximately 66,000 clones, with 86% occurring only once. The chain employs TRBV15 and TRBJ2-3, with 9 bases aligning to TRBD2. This TCR was recovered from an adult with an advanced solid tumor such as melanoma, head and neck, liver or kidney cancer. This material consisted of CD4+ or CD8+ T cells sorted from blood, taken in a trial of the OX40 agonist ivuxolimab. For the CDR3, the DNA is TGTGCCACCAGCGGCTTAGCGGGGGACAGCACAGATACGCAGTATTTT. Protein product: CATSGLAGDSTDTQYF. Looking up the rest from reference TRBV15 and TRBJ2-3 gives the full variable domain: DAMVIQNPRYQVTQFGKPVTLSCSQTLNHNVMYWYQQKSSQAPKLLFHYYDKDFNNEADTPDNFQSRRPNTSFCFLDIRSPGLGDTAMYLCATSGLAGDSTDTQYFGPGTRLTVL.